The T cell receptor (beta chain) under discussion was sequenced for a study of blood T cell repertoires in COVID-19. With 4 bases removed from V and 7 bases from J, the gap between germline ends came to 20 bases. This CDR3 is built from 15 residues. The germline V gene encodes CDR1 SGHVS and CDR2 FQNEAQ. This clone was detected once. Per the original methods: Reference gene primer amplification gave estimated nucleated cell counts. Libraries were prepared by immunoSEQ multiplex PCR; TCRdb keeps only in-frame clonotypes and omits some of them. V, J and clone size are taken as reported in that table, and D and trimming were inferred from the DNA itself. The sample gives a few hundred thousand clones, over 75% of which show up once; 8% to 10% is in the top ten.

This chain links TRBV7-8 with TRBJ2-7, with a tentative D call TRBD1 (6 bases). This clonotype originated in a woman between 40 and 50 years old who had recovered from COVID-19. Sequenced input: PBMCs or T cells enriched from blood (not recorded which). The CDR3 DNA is TGTGCCAGCAGCTCAGGAGGTTGGACAGCGAGGGAGCAGTACTTC. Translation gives CASSSGGWTAREQYF.